This T cell receptor beta chain emerged from a study of early stage breast cancer tumors. The CDR3 is 14 residues long. CDR1 is MNHNS and CDR2 is SASEGT in the germline V gene. Trimming stripped 6 bases from V and 8 bases from J, with 17 bases between. Study-wide findings and caveats: Enriched TCRB sequences shared across patients were mostly commonly generated sequences.

As to this clone: Its target is not known.

Libraries were prepared by immunoSEQ multiplex PCR; TCRdb keeps only in-frame clonotypes and omits some of them. This sample has some 72,000 clones, with roughly 84% found just once. The sequenced sample consisted of blood. The V call is TRBV6-1, the J call TRBJ1-5; D perhaps matches TRBD1 (5 bases). This clonotype was sampled from a person between 60 and 70 years old with breast cancer. Here the CDR3 DNA reads TGTGCCAGCAGGTACCTGGCTGGGGGAGAGCCCCAGCATTTT. It translates to CASRYLAGGEPQHF.